A single sample gave rise to the 11 T cell receptor beta chains below, sequenced in a study of STAT5B mutations in CD4+ large granular lymphocyte leukemia. Only in-frame clones appear in the TCRdb table, and some are missing; sequencing was by immunoSEQ multiplex PCR. The sample records tens of thousands of clones, around four fifths being singletons. The sample consisted of CD4+ T cells from blood buffy coats. Receptor source: a human donor in good health.

The chain links TRBV5-5 to TRBJ2-3; 8 nucleotides agree with TRBD2. The V gene end was trimmed by 4 bases and the J gene end by 0 bases; junction bases not matched to a gene: 7. CDR3 length: 16 amino acids. The V gene's germline CDR1 is SGHKS and CDR2 YYEKEE (reference sequence). CDR3 nucleotide sequence: TGTGCCAGCAGCGTACTCCGGGGGGGCAGCACAGATACGCAGTATTTT. Residues: CASSVLRGGSTDTQYF.

The genes are TRBV10-3 and TRBJ1-2, with 7 nucleotides matching TRBD1. J lost 7 bases, V lost 6 bases, and 14 bases had no gene match. The CDR3 sequence is 15 residues long. Per germline, CDR1 ENHRY and CDR2 SYGVKD. CDR3 in amino acids: CAISTLVTGVTGYTF. DNA for the CDR3: TGTGCCATCAGCACCCTAGTTACAGGGGTCACTGGCTACACCTTC.

The chain joins TRBV5-8 to TRBJ1-1; D remains unclear. Germline CDR1 and CDR2: SGHTS and YDEGEE. V was clipped by 4 bases and J by 11 bases, with 18 bases between them. This CDR3 has 13 amino acids. The CDR3 region has the DNA TGTGCCAGCAGCCCCGGGCTTGATTTGGCGGCTTTCTTT. Its translation is CASSPGLDLAAFF.

V and J are TRBV7-2 and TRBJ2-5, with 7 nucleotides matching TRBD2. The CDR3 contains 14 residues. Per germline, CDR1 SGHTA and CDR2 FQGNSA. With 5 bases clipped from V and 5 bases from J, the junction kept 8 bases outside the gene matches. The CDR3 sequence: CASSPSGGRETQYF. The DNA of the CDR3 is TGTGCCAGCAGCCCCTCGGGAGGTAGGGAGACCCAGTACTTC.

The chain couples TRBV11-3 to TRBJ1-1, with D hard to call. Germline V CDR1 and CDR2: SGHNT, YENEEA. This CDR3 has 15 residues. V was cut by 1 base and J by 1 base, with 10 bases left in between. CDR3 coding DNA: TGTGCCAGCAGCTTAGGAGGAGGTGCGAACACTGAAGCTTTCTTT. Residues: CASSLGGGANTEAFF.

The chain links TRBV5-4 to TRBJ2-7; D is unresolved. Trimming removed 0 bases at V and 0 bases at J, with 10 bases between. CDR1 SGHNT and CDR2 YYREEE come from the germline V gene (reference sequence). This CDR3 has 15 amino acids. The CDR3 DNA reads TGTGCCAGCAGCTTGGTCAGCAGTAGCTCCTACGAGCAGTACGTC. Protein: CASSLVSSSSYEQYV.

The chain joins TRBV14 to TRBJ1-1, with no clear D. Germline V gene sequence: CDR1 SGHDN, CDR2 FVKESK. This CDR3 has 13 amino acids. V lost 0 bases and J lost 1, with 3 bases in between. In DNA, the CDR3 is TGTGCCAGCAGCCAAGAACGGAACACTGAAGCTTTCTTT. As protein: CASSQERNTEAFF.

The V gene is TRBV19, the J gene TRBJ1-6; D unresolved. CDR3 length equals 15 residues. Trimming left V 6 bases short and J 0 bases short, with 9 bases between. The germline V gene has CDR1 LNHDA and CDR2 SQIVND (reference sequence). The CDR3 spells CASRGGYSYNSPLHF. In DNA form, the CDR3 reads TGTGCCAGTAGGGGCGGCTACTCCTATAATTCACCCCTCCACTTT.

V usage is TRBV11-3 and J usage is TRBJ1-2, with D possibly being TRBD1 (6 bases). This CDR3 contains 14 residues. CDR1 SGHNT and CDR2 YENEEA come from the germline V gene. The V and J ends lost 4 bases and 2 bases respectively, with 11 bases between them. This CDR3 reads CASSSDRRNYGYTF. The CDR3, as DNA: TGTGCCAGCAGCTCTGACAGGCGCAACTATGGCTACACCTTC.

The V and J genes are TRBV7-2 and TRBJ2-7; D uncertain. Trimming took 4 bases from V and 2 from J, leaving 15 bases between them. This CDR3 region has 15 residues. The V gene's germline CDR1 is SGHTA and CDR2 FQGNSA. CDR3 nucleotides: TGTGCCAGCAGCTCAAGAAAGGTGGTCCCCTACGAGCAGTACTTC. It specifies CASSSRKVVPYEQYF.

The chain couples TRBV6-5 to TRBJ2-1; 15 bases line up with TRBD2. V shed 5 bases, J shed 9 bases, and the junction held 5 bases outside the gene matches. The CDR3 runs 15 residues. Germline V lookup: CDR1 MNHEY, CDR2 SVGAGI. The CDR3 is CASSRTSGGATEQFF. DNA for the CDR3: TGTGCCAGCAGTAGGACTAGCGGGGGGGCAACTGAGCAGTTCTTC.